This TCR beta chain stems from a study of T cells in Graves' hyperthyroidism and ophthalmopathy. This clonotype has at least ten counts. Its matching antigen is unknown. Patients aged 18 to 65 had newly diagnosed hyperthyroidism lasting under 2 months. Clinicians diagnosed patients from clinical symptoms, serum thyroxine and TRAb, thyroid ultrasound and orbital computed tomography. About 10 ml of fresh peripheral blood supplied the PBMCs. Points from the study as a whole: The authors' 13 V-J model separated ophthalmopathy from stable hyperthyroidism.

There were TCR beta CDR3 regions amplified from RNA transcripts. HTBI primers were employed in a first-round RT-PCR of the TCR CDR3. One entry per CDR3 protein, called by TCRdb with MiXCR from the multiplex PCR reads. The table lists about 480,000 distinct CDR3 sequences, approximately 15% of them singletons. CDR3 length equals 14 residues. J was trimmed by 6 bases and V by 4 bases; bases with no gene match: 4. The source of this sequence is a woman aged 18-30 years with Graves' hyperthyroidism. The genes are TRBV12-3 or TRBV12-4 and TRBJ2-3, with 10 bases that match TRBD2. The material sequenced was blood. CDR3 in amino acids: CASSYSGRSDTQYF. The CDR3 DNA reads as TGTGCCAGCAGTTATAGCGGGAGGTCGGATACGCAGTATTTT.